This T cell receptor (beta chain) was captured in a study of beta chain features in type 1 diabetes. This clone was seen a few times. Its antigen is not known. All of the isolated RNA was reverse transcribed, so expressed TCRB transcripts were sequenced. Generated by immunoSEQ multiplex PCR, the TCRdb table keeps only in-frame clones and is missing some. The sample carries about 660,000 clones, roughly 13% recorded once. Unmatched junction bases numbered 1, after V lost 8 bases and J lost 0 bases. The CDR3 runs to 13 residues. Germline V CDR1 and CDR2: SNHLY, FYNNEI. Broader study findings: Researchers report that Type 1 diabetes patients had moderately but significantly shorter TCRB CDR3s across all four CD4+ subsets. Within patients, naive, central memory and Treg TCRB repertoires seemed more similar than within healthy donors. The question of HLA type influencing TCRB rearrangement was one that remained unresolved here.

This TCR came from a man between 18 and 35 years old with type 1 diabetes. This chain links TRBV2 with TRBJ2-5, with 9 bases that match TRBD2. Sequences were obtained from naive CD4+ T cells from blood. Written as DNA, the CDR3 is TGTGCCAGCCTAGCGGGGTACCAAGAGACCCAGTACTTC. Amino acids: CASLAGYQETQYF.